A selection of T cell receptor beta chains follows, all from one sample in a study of T cells in Graves' hyperthyroidism and ophthalmopathy. TCRdb analysed the multiplex PCR reads with MiXCR anew, one entry per CDR3 protein. The sample shows roughly 170,000 distinct CDR3 sequences, more than 15% of them seen only once. The sample taken for sequencing was blood. The source is a woman aged 50 to 60 with Graves' hyperthyroidism. Each CDR3 is given with its conserved first and last residue. D genes are given only for firm matches. Not every row has a clone size; where given, it reads once, few, many or a size class.

clone_size	j_call	d_call	v_call	cdr3_nt	cdr3_aa
many	TRBJ1-2	NA	TRBV12-5	TGTGCTAGTGGTCTCCCGGGGATTGAATATGGCTACACCTTC	CASGLPGIEYGYTF
many	TRBJ1-6	NA	TRBV2	TGTGCCAGCAGTGACAGGGTTTCACCCCTCCACTTT	CASSDRVSPLHF
many	TRBJ1-1	TRBD1	TRBV18	TGTGCCAGCTCACCACAACAGGGACAGCCCGAAGCTTTCTTT	CASSPQQGQPEAFF
many	TRBJ1-5	NA	TRBV7-2	TGTGCCAGCAGCCCCGGGGGGGGGTCCCAGCCCCAGCATTTT	CASSPGGGSQPQHF
few	TRBJ1-2	NA	TRBV10-3	TGTGCCATCAGTGATCAACGCGGCTACACCTTC	CAISDQRGYTF
few	TRBJ2-3	NA	TRBV7-3	TGTGCCAGCAGCTTACAGGGGCCGCTCACAGATACGCAGTATTTT	CASSLQGPLTDTQYF
few	TRBJ1-1	NA	TRBV5-1	TGCGCCAGCGGGGCGGCGGCAGGTTTGGGCACTGAAGCTTTCTTT	CASGAAAGLGTEAFF
NA	TRBJ2-1	NA	TRBV5-6	TGTGCCAGCAGCTGGGGTGGGAGCTCCTACAATGAGCAGTTCTTC	CASSWGGSSYNEQFF
many	TRBJ2-1	NA	TRBV9	TGTGCCAGCAGCGCCCAGTATCATGAGCAGTTCTTC	CASSAQYHEQFF
many	TRBJ2-5	NA	TRBV20-1	TGCAGTGCTAGAGCAGCCTTCGTCTTGGGCCCCCAAGAGACCCAGTACTTC	CSARAAFVLGPQETQYF
many	TRBJ2-7	NA	TRBV5-1	TGCGCCAGCACCGGGGGTTACGAGCAGTACTTC	CASTGGYEQYF
many	TRBJ1-1	NA	TRBV5-6	TGTGCCAGCAGCTTGACGGCAGGACCTCTTGGATCCACTGAAGCTTTCTTT	CASSLTAGPLGSTEAFF
many	TRBJ2-3	TRBD1	TRBV19	TGTGCCAGTAGTCGGACAGGGGGCACAGATACGCAGTATTTT	CASSRTGGTDTQYF
many	TRBJ1-4	TRBD1	TRBV20-1	TGCAGTGCTCCGGAGAAAGGGGGCCCTCTTGAAAAACTGTTTTTT	CSAPEKGGPLEKLFF
NA	TRBJ2-3	TRBD2	TRBV7-8	TGTGCCAGCACCAATTACCTGGGGCTAGCGGGGAACACAGATACGCAGTATTTT	CASTNYLGLAGNTDTQYF
many	TRBJ1-1	NA	TRBV7-9	TGTGCCAGCAGCCATAAATGGGGCAGGCAGTCGGGCACTGAAGCTTTCTTT	CASSHKWGRQSGTEAFF
NA	TRBJ2-3	TRBD2	TRBV15	TGTGCCACCAGCAGAGATACTCTAGCGGGGGGGCTAAATACGCAGTATTTT	CATSRDTLAGGLNTQYF
many	TRBJ2-3	NA	TRBV19	TGTGCCAGTAGTATAAGGGGGGTGGCAGATACGCAGTATTTT	CASSIRGVADTQYF
many	TRBJ1-5	TRBD1	TRBV28	TGTGCCAGCAGCATGACAGGGGCGACTCAGCCCCAGCATTTT	CASSMTGATQPQHF
many	TRBJ1-1	TRBD1	TRBV29-1	TGCAGCGGGTCCAGGACAGGGGGATCTTCTGAAGCTTTCTTT	CSGSRTGGSSEAFF
once	TRBJ2-7	NA	TRBV5-1	TGCGCCAGCAGCGCGGGACCAATCCATTCCTACGAGCAGTACTTC	CASSAGPIHSYEQYF
many	TRBJ2-5	NA	TRBV7-9	TGTGCCAGCTCCGAGGCCTTAACAGGCGGGACCCAGTACTTC	CASSEALTGGTQYF
many	TRBJ2-6	NA	TRBV5-1	TGCGCCAGCAGCTTCTACTCTGGGGCCAACGTCCTGACTTTC	CASSFYSGANVLTF
many	TRBJ2-3	TRBD2	TRBV11-1	TGTGCCAGCAGCTCTAGACCCGGGACTAGGCAGGATACGCAGTATTTT	CASSSRPGTRQDTQYF
many	TRBJ2-7	TRBD2	TRBV4-2	TGTGCCAGCAGCCAAGTGTTGGCTAGCGGGGGGCTAAGCTCCTACGAGCAGTACTTC	CASSQVLASGGLSSYEQYF
many	TRBJ1-2	NA	TRBV5-6	TGTGCCAGCAGCTTGGCGGGGCAGTATTATGGCTACACCTTC	CASSLAGQYYGYTF
NA	TRBJ2-4	NA	TRBV5-1	TGCGCCAGCAGCTTGGCCTTGGGACTCGAAAACATTCAGTACTTC	CASSLALGLENIQYF
many	TRBJ1-1	TRBD1	TRBV7-8	TGTGCCAGCAGCCCCCAGGGGGCGCGGAGGAACACTGAAGCTTTCTTT	CASSPQGARRNTEAFF
many	TRBJ1-4	NA	TRBV27	TGTGCCAGCAGTGAAGAGGTTGGGCTTGAAAAACTGTTTTTT	CASSEEVGLEKLFF
many	TRBJ2-1	NA	TRBV28	TGTGCCAGCAGTCTACCAGGGAGCTCCTACAATGAGCAGTTCTTC	CASSLPGSSYNEQFF
many	TRBJ1-2	TRBD1	TRBV12-3/TRBV12-4	TGTGCCAGCAGTCCTACAGGGGATGGCTACACCTTC	CASSPTGDGYTF
NA	TRBJ1-1	NA	TRBV6-1	TGTGCCAGCAGTGAAGGTGGCAGGGCCGCTGAAGCTTTCTTT	CASSEGGRAAEAFF
many	TRBJ1-2	NA	TRBV7-9	TGTGCCAGCAGCTTATCAGCGACGCCCGAGTATGGCTACACCTTC	CASSLSATPEYGYTF
NA	TRBJ1-1	TRBD1	TRBV7-9	TGTGCCAGCAGCTGGACAGGGCAGGGAAACACTGAAGCTTTCTTT	CASSWTGQGNTEAFF
few	TRBJ2-2	NA	TRBV18	TGTGCCATCTCACGAGCAGGGACCGGGGAGCTGTTTTTT	CAISRAGTGELFF
many	TRBJ1-2	TRBD1	TRBV10-3	TGTGCCATCAGTGGGACAGGGGGCGCGGATGGCTACACCTTC	CAISGTGGADGYTF
many	TRBJ1-1	NA	TRBV3-1	TGTGCCAGCAGCCAGGGAGGAAGGCTCGAAGCTTTCTTT	CASSQGGRLEAFF
many	TRBJ1-6	NA	TRBV20-1	TGCAGTGCCAAGAGGGCAGGGTATTTGGGTTCACCCCTCCACTTT	CSAKRAGYLGSPLHF
NA	TRBJ2-1	NA	TRBV4-3	TGCGCCAGCAGCCAAGCAAGGCAGGTCTCCTACAATGAGCAGTTCTTC	CASSQARQVSYNEQFF
many	TRBJ1-3	NA	TRBV28	TGTGCCAGCAGTCTAGAATCAGGGGTTTCTGGAAACACCATATATTTT	CASSLESGVSGNTIYF